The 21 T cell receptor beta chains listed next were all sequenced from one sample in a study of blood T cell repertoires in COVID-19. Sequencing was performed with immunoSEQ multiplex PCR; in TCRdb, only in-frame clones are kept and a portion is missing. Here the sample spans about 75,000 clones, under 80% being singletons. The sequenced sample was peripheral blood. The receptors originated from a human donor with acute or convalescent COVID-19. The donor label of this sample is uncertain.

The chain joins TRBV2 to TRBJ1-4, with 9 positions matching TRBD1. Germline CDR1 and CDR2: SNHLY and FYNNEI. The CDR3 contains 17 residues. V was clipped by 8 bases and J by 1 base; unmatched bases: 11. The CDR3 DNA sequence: TGTGCCAGCCCGAGGGACAGGGAACTCGTAACTAATGAAAAACTGTTTTTT. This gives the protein CASPRDRELVTNEKLFF.

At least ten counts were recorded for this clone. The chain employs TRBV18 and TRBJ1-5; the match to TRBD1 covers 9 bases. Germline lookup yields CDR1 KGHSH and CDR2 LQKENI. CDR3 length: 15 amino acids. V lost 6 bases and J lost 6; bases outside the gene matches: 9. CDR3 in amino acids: CASSLNTGGVQPQHF. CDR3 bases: TGTGCCAGCTCCCTAAATACAGGGGGCGTTCAGCCCCAGCATTTT.

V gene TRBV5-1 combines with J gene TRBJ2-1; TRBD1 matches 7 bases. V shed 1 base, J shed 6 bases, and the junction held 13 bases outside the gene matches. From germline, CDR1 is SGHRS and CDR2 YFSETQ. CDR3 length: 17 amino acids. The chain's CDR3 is CASSLIQTGSLGNEQFF. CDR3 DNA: TGCGCCAGCAGCTTGATTCAGACAGGGTCTCTAGGCAATGAGCAGTTCTTC.

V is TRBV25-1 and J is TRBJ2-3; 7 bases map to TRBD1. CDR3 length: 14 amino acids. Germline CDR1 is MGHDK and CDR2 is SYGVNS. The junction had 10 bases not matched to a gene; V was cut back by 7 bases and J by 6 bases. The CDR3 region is CASMEQGSFDTQYF. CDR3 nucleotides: TGTGCCAGCATGGAACAGGGGAGTTTCGATACGCAGTATTTT.

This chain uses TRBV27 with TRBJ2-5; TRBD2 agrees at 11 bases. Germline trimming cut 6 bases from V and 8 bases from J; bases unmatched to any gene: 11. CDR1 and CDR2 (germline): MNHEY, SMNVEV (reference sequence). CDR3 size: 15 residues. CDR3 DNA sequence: TGTGCCAGCAGGGACACCGGGACTAGCGGAGGCACCCAGTACTTC. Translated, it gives CASRDTGTSGGTQYF.

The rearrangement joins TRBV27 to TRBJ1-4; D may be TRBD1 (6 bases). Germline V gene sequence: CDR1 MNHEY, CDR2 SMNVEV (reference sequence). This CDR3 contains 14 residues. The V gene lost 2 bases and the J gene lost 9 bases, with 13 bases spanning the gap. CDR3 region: CASSLVGASQKLFF. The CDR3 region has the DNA TGTGCCAGCAGTTTAGTGGGGGCGTCCCAAAAACTGTTTTTT.

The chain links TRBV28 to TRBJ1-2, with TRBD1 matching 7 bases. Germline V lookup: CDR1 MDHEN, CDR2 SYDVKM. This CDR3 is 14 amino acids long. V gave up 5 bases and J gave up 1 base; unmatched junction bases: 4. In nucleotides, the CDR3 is TGTGCCAGCAGTACAGGGGTGGGTAACTATGGCTACACCTTC. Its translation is CASSTGVGNYGYTF.

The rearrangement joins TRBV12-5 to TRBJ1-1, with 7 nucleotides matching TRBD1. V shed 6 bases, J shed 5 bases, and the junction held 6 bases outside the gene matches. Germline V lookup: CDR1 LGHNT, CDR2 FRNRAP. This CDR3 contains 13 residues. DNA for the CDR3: TGTGCTAGTGGAACGAACAGGGGTACTGAAGCTTTCTTT. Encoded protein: CASGTNRGTEAFF.

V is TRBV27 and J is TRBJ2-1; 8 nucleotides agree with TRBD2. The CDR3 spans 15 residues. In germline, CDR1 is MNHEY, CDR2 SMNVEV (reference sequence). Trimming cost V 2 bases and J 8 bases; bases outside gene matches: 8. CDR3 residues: CASSLRGLGGDEQFF. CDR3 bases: TGTGCCAGCAGTTTAAGGGGACTAGGGGGGGATGAGCAGTTCTTC.

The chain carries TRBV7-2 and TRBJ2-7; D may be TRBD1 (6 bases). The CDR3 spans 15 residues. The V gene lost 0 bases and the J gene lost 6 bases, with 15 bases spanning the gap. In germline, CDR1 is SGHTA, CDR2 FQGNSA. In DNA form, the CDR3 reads TGTGCCAGCAGCTTAGCTATAGGACAGAAATTCGAGCAGTACTTC. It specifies CASSLAIGQKFEQYF.

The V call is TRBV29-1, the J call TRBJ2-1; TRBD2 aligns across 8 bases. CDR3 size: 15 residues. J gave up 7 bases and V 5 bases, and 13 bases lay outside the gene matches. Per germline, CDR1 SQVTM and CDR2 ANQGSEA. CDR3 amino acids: CSVFGGGPMENEQFF. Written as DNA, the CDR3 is TGCAGCGTTTTTGGCGGGGGGCCGATGGAGAATGAGCAGTTCTTC.

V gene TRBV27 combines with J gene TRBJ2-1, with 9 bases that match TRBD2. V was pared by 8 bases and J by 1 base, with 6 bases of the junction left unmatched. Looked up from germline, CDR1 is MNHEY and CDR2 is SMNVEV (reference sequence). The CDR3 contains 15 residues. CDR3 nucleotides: TGTGCCAGCCTTAAACTAGCGGGTTCCTACAATGAGCAGTTCTTC. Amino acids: CASLKLAGSYNEQFF.

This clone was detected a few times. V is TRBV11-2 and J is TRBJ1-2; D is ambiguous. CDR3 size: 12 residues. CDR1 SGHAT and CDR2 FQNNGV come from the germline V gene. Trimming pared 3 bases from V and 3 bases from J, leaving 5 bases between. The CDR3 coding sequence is TGTGCCAGCAGCTTTCAGGACTATGGCTACACCTTC. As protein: CASSFQDYGYTF.

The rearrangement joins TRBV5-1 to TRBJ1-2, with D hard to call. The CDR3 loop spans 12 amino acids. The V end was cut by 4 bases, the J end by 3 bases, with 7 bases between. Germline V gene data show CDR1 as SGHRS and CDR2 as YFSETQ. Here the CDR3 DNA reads TGCGCCAGCAGCCTAGAAGACTATGGCTACACCTTC. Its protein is CASSLEDYGYTF.

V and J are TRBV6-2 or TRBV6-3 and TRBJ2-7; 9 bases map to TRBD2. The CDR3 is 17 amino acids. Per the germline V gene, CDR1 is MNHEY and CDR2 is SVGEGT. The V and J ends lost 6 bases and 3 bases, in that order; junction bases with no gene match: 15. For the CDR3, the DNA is TGTGCCAGCAGACCTGCGGGGGGGCTAAGGGGCGGCTACGAGCAGTACGTC. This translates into CASRPAGGLRGGYEQYV.

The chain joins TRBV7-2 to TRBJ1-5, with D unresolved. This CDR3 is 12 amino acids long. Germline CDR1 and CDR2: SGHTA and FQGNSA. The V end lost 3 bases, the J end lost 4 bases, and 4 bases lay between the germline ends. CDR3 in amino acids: CASSLTNQPQHF. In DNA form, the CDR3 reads TGTGCCAGCAGCTTGACTAATCAGCCCCAGCATTTT.

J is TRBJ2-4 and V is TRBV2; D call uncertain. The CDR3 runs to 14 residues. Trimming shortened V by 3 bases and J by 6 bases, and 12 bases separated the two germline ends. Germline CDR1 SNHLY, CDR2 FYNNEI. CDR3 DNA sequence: TGTGCCAGCAGTGAGGTTTCCAGTTCAAACATTCAGTACTTC. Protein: CASSEVSSSNIQYF.

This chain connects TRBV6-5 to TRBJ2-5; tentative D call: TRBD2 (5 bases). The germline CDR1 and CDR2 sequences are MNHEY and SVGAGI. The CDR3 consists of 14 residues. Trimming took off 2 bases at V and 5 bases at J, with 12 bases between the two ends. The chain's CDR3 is CASSYGPPGETQYF. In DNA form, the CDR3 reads TGTGCCAGCAGTTACGGCCCACCGGGGGAGACCCAGTACTTC.

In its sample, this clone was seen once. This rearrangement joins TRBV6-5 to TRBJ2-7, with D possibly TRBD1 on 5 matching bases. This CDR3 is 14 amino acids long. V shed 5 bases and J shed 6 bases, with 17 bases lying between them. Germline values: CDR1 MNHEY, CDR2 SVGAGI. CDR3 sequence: CASSPLTASGEQYV. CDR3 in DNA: TGTGCCAGCAGTCCCTTGACAGCGTCTGGCGAGCAGTACGTC.

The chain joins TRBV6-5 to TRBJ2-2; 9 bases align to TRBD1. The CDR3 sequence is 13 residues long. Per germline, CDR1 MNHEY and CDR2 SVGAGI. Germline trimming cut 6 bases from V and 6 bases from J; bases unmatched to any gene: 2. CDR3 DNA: TGTGCCAGCAGGGACAGGGGCTCCGGGGAGCTGTTTTTT. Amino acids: CASRDRGSGELFF.

CDR3 sequence: CASSPTANSEAFF. CDR3 in DNA: TGTGCCAGCAGTCCCACCGCGAATTCTGAAGCTTTCTTT. The V gene is TRBV12-3 or TRBV12-4, the J gene TRBJ1-1; D unresolved. V lost 5 bases and J lost 6, with 13 bases in between. The CDR3 is 13 amino acids.